This TCR beta chain comes out of a study of blood T cell repertoires in COVID-19. TCRdb keeps only in-frame clones here, not all; method: immunoSEQ multiplex PCR. The table lists more than 70,000 clones, approximately 86% of them singletons. The V gene end was trimmed by 7 bases and the J gene end by 2 bases; junction bases not matched to a gene: 3. Germline V gene sequence: CDR1 WSHSY, CDR2 SAAADI. CDR3 length: 14 residues. The chain is built from TRBV10-2 and TRBJ1-5; TRBD1 matches at 9 bases. The source is a woman older than 75 in a cohort sampled during active or convalescent COVID-19. The sequencing sample was made of peripheral blood. The CDR3 DNA reads as TGCGCCAGCAAGGGACAGGGTGGCAATCAGCCCCAGCATTTT. This encodes CASKGQGGNQPQHF.